This record looks at one T cell receptor (beta chain) sequence and its context. This sample stems from a study of cytomegalovirus exposure and HLA in healthy donors. Germline values: CDR1 SGDLS, CDR2 YYNGEE. Trimming took off 4 bases at V and 6 bases at J, with 28 bases between the two ends. The CDR3 has 18 residues. Amplification used 60 Vbeta primers and 13 Jbeta primers. Profiled with immunoSEQ multiplex PCR; TCRdb holds only in-frame clones, not every one. Among 85,000 to 110,000 clones listed, more than 65% were seen once. Sequenced material: PBMCs. This chain joins TRBV9 and TRBJ1-1, with a weak D call TRBD1 (5 bases). This TCR came from a woman aged 18-29 years in good health and CMV-seropositive. CDR3 residues: CASSLRSMGLEGHAEAFF. The CDR3 DNA reads as TGTGCCAGCAGCCTCCGTAGTATGGGACTAGAGGGGCACGCTGAAGCTTTCTTT.